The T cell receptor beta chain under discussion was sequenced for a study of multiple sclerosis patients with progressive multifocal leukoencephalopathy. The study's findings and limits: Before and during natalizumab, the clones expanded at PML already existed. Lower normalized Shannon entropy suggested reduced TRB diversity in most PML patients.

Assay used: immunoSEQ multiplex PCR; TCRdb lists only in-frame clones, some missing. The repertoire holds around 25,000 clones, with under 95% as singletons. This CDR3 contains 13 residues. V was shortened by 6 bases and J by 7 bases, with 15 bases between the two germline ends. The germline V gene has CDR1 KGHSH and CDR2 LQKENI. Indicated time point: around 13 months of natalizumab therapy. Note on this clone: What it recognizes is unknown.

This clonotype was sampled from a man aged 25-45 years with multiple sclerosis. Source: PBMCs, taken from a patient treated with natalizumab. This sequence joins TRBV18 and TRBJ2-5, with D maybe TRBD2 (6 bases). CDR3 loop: CASSRDPSMTQYF. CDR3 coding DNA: TGTGCCAGCTCGCGGGACCCCTCTATGACCCAGTACTTC.